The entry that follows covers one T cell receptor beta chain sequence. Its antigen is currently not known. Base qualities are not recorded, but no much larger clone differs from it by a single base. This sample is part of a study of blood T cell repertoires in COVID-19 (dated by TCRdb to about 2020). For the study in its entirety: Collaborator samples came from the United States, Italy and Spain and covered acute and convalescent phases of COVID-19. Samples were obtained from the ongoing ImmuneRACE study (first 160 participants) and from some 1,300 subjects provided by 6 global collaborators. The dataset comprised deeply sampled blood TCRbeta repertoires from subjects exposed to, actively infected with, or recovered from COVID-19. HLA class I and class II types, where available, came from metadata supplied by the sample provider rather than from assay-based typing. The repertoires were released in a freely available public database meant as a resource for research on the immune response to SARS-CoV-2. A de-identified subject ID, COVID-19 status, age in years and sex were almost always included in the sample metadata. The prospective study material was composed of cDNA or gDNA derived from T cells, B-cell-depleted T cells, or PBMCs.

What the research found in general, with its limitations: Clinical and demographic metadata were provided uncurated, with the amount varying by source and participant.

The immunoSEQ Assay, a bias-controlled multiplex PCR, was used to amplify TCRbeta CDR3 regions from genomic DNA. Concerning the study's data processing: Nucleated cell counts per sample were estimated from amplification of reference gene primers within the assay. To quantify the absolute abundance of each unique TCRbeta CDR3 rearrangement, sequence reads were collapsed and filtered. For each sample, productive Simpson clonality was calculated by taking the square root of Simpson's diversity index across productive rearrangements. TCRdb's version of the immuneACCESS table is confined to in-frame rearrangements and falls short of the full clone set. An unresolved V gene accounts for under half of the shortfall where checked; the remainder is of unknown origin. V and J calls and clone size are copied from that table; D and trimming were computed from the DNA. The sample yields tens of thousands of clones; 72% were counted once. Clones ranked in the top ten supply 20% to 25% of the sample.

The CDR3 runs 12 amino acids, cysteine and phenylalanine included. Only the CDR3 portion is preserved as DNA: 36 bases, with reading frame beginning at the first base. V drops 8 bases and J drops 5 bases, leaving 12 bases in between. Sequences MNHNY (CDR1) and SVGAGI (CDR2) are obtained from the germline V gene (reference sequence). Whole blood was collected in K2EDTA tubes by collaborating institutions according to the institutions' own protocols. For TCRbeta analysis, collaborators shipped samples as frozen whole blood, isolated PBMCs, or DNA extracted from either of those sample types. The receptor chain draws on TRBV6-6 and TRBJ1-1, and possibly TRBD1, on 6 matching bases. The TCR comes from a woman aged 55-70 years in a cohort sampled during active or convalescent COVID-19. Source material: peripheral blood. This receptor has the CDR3 CASHRAGTEAFF. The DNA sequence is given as TGTGCCAGCCACAGGGCCGGGACTGAAGCTTTCTTT.